This TCR beta chain was obtained from a study of blood T cell repertoires in COVID-19. Study as a whole: The analysed material was cDNA or gDNA that came from T cells, B-cell-depleted T cells, or PBMCs.

The table came from immunoSEQ multiplex PCR; TCRdb's copy has only in-frame clones and leaves some out. The profile shows about 160,000 clones, approximately 77% of them singletons. The CDR3 extends over 15 amino acids. The germline gives CDR1 SGHDN, CDR2 FVKESK. Trimming pared 0 bases from V and 9 bases from J, leaving 12 bases between. The TCR originated in a man between 60 and 75 years old who had recovered from COVID-19. V and J are TRBV14 and TRBJ1-6, with D possibly TRBD1 on 5 matching bases. The specimen sequenced was PBMCs or T cells enriched from blood (not recorded which). The CDR3 region has the DNA TGTGCCAGCAGCCAAGATTCAGGGTCTTTTTCACCCCTCCACTTT. This gives the protein CASSQDSGSFSPLHF.